These T cell receptor beta chains were read from a single sample in a study of blood T cell repertoires in COVID-19. Only in-frame clones appear in the TCRdb table, and some are missing; sequencing was by immunoSEQ multiplex PCR. Of roughly 250,000 clones in the sample, 85% to 95% were seen once. Input material: PBMCs or T cells enriched from blood (not recorded which). The origin of the receptors is a woman aged 18-35 years who had recovered from COVID-19. The CDR3 runs from the conserved cysteine through the conserved F or W. D genes are given only for firm matches. The size entry is marked missing in some rows and otherwise reads once, few, many or a size class.

j_call	d_call	v_call	clone_size	cdr3_aa	cdr3_nt
TRBJ2-3	NA	TRBV4-2	NA	CASSQGQSSTDTQYF	TGTGCCAGCAGCCAAGGACAGTCAAGCACAGATACGCAGTATTTT
TRBJ2-1	NA	TRBV5-1	NA	CASSLDPQGTYNEQFF	TGCGCCAGCAGCTTGGATCCCCAGGGAACCTACAATGAGCAGTTCTTC
TRBJ2-5	TRBD2	TRBV28	NA	CASSPLTSQRGETQYF	TGTGCCAGCAGTCCCTTGACTAGCCAACGGGGGGAGACCCAGTACTTC
TRBJ2-1	NA	TRBV12-3/TRBV12-4	NA	CASRGTLVNGQFF	TGTGCCAGCAGAGGGACTCTCGTTAATGGGCAGTTCTTC
TRBJ1-2	NA	TRBV7-8	once	CASSSKTGYGGYTF	TGTGCCAGCAGCAGTAAAACAGGGTATGGTGGCTACACCTTC
TRBJ1-2	TRBD1	TRBV2	NA	CASGQGVYGYTF	TGTGCCAGCGGACAGGGGGTCTATGGCTACACCTTC
TRBJ2-5	TRBD1	TRBV19	few	CASSSPRQGRETQYF	TGTGCCAGTAGTAGCCCCCGACAGGGAAGAGAGACCCAGTACTTC
TRBJ2-7	NA	TRBV27	NA	CASSRNPGAYEQYF	TGTGCCAGCTCGCGGAACCCGGGTGCCTACGAGCAGTACTTC
TRBJ1-3	TRBD1	TRBV27	NA	CASSTRLPRQGNSGNTIYF	TGTGCCAGCAGTACCCGTTTGCCCCGACAGGGAAACTCTGGAAACACCATATATTTT
TRBJ1-1	NA	TRBV13	NA	CASSSDSPEAFF	TGTGCCAGCAGCTCAGACAGCCCTGAAGCTTTCTTT
TRBJ2-2	NA	TRBV18	NA	CASSPSLNRDTGELFF	TGTGCCAGCTCACCAAGTTTGAACCGGGACACCGGGGAGCTGTTTTTT
TRBJ2-7	TRBD2	TRBV7-8	NA	CASSLGLLASGSYEQYF	TGTGCCAGCAGCTTAGGTCTCCTGGCTAGCGGGAGTTACGAGCAGTACTTC
TRBJ1-1	NA	TRBV5-1	NA	CASSFDGGHVNTEAFF	TGCGCCAGCAGCTTTGACGGGGGGCACGTGAACACTGAAGCTTTCTTT
TRBJ1-1	NA	TRBV12-5	NA	CASGLSVMLEASMNTEAFF	TGTGCTAGTGGTTTGAGCGTCATGCTTGAGGCAAGCATGAACACTGAAGCTTTCTTT
TRBJ1-5	NA	TRBV2	NA	CASRDTTNQPQHF	TGTGCCAGCCGAGACACGACAAATCAGCCCCAGCATTTT
TRBJ2-1	TRBD2	TRBV7-9	NA	CASSLVSGTRGLNEQFF	TGTGCCAGCAGCTTAGTTAGTGGGACTAGAGGGCTTAATGAGCAGTTCTTC
TRBJ2-2	TRBD1	TRBV19	NA	CATSPGQLTGELFF	TGTGCCACTTCCCCGGGACAGCTCACCGGGGAGCTGTTTTTT
TRBJ2-1	TRBD2	TRBV6-4	few	CASSPGTSGYNEQFF	TGTGCCAGCAGCCCCGGGACTAGCGGCTACAATGAGCAGTTCTTC
TRBJ1-1	NA	TRBV10-3	NA	CAISGRGDNTEAFF	TGTGCCATCAGTGGGAGGGGAGACAACACTGAAGCTTTCTTT
TRBJ2-2	TRBD2	TRBV6-2/TRBV6-3	NA	CASSWLAGGPSTGELFF	TGTGCCAGCAGTTGGCTAGCGGGGGGGCCCAGCACCGGGGAGCTGTTTTTT
TRBJ1-2	TRBD1	TRBV3-1/TRBV3-2	NA	CASSPHGQDGYTF	TGTGCCAGCAGCCCTCATGGACAGGACGGCTACACCTTC
TRBJ2-2	TRBD2	TRBV7-2	NA	CASRTGLAGRGELFF	TGTGCCAGCAGAACGGGACTAGCGGGAAGGGGGGAGCTGTTTTTT
TRBJ2-2	NA	TRBV5-1	NA	CASSLAGGGELFF	TGCGCCAGCAGCTTGGCCGGCGGCGGGGAGCTGTTTTTT
TRBJ2-3	NA	TRBV18	NA	CASSTELVGAGDTQYF	TGTGCCAGCTCAACGGAGTTAGTGGGCGCGGGAGATACGCAGTATTTT
TRBJ1-2	TRBD1	TRBV5-1	NA	CASSPGQGAYGYTF	TGCGCCAGCAGCCCGGGACAGGGGGCATATGGCTACACCTTC
TRBJ2-1	NA	TRBV7-3	NA	CASSSQGGSYNEQFF	TGTGCCAGCAGCTCCCAGGGGGGCTCCTACAATGAGCAGTTCTTC